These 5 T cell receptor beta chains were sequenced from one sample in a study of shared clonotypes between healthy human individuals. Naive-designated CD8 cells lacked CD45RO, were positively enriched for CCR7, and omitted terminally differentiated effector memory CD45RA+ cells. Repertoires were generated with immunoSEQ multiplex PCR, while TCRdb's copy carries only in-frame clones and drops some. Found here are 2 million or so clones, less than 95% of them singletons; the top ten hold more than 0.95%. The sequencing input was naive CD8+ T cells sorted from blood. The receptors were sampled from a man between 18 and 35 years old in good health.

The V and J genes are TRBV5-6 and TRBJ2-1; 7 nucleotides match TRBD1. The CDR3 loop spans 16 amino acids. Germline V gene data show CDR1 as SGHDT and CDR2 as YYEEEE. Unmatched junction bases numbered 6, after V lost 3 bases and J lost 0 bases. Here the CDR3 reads CASSSGTASSYNEQFF. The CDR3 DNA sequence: TGTGCCAGCAGCTCAGGGACAGCGAGCTCCTACAATGAGCAGTTCTTC. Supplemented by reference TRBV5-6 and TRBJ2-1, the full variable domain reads DAGVTQSPTHLIKTRGQQVTLRCSPKSGHDTVSWYQQALGQGPQFIFQYYEEEERQRGNFPDRFSGHQFPNYSSELNVNALLLGDSALYLCASSSGTASSYNEQFFGPGTRLTVL.

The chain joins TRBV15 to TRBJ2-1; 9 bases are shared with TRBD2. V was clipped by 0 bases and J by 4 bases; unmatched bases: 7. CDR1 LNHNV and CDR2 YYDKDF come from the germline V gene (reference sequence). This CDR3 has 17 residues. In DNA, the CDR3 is TGTGCCACCAGCAGAGATCAGAGTCTAGCGGGATACAATGAGCAGTTCTTC. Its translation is CATSRDQSLAGYNEQFF.

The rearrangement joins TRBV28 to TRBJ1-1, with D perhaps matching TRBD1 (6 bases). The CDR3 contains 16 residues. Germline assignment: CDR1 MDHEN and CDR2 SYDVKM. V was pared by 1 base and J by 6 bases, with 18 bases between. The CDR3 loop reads CASSLSPGHGPPEAFF. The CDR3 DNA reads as TGTGCCAGCAGTTTATCTCCGGGACACGGACCCCCTGAAGCTTTCTTT. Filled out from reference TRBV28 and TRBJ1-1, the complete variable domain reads DVKVTQSSRYLVKRTGEKVFLECVQDMDHENMFWYRQDPGLGLRLIYFSYDVKMKEKGDIPEGYSVSREKKERFSLILESASTNQTSMYLCASSLSPGHGPPEAFFGQGTRLTVV.

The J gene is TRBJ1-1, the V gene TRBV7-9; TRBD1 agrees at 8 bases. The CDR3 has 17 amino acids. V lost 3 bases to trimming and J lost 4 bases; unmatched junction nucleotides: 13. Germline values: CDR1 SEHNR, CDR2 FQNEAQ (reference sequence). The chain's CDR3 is CASSFPDRGIGGTEAFF. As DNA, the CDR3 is TGTGCCAGCAGCTTCCCCGACAGGGGCATTGGAGGCACTGAAGCTTTCTTT. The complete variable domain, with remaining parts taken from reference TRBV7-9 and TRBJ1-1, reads DTGVSQNPRHKITKRGQNVTFRCDPISEHNRLYWYRQTLGQGPEFLTYFQNEAQLEKSRLLSDRFSAERPKGSFSTLEIQRTEQGDSAMYLCASSFPDRGIGGTEAFFGQGTRLTVV.

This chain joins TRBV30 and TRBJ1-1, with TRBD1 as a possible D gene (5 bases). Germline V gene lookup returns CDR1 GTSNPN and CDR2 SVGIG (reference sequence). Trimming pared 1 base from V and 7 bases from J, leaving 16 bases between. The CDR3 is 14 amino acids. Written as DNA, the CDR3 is TGTGCCTGGAGTGGGTGGGGGGGTGTTAATGAAGCTTTCTTT. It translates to CAWSGWGGVNEAFF.